These 7 T cell receptor beta chains came from one sample sequenced in a study of T cells in Graves' hyperthyroidism and ophthalmopathy. RNA transcripts provided the source from which TCR beta CDR3 regions were amplified. HTBI primers were the set used in a first-round RT-PCR of the TCR CDR3. In TCRdb, the multiplex PCR reads were re-called with MiXCR into one record per CDR3 protein. The table has approximately 520,000 distinct CDR3 sequences, roughly a quarter seen once. Material: blood. These receptors came from a woman in her twenties or thirties with Graves' ophthalmopathy.

This clonotype came up many times. The chain is built from TRBV12-3 or TRBV12-4 and TRBJ1-5; D is unclear. V lost 0 bases and J lost 5, with 23 bases in between. The CDR3 contains 19 residues. DNA of the CDR3: TGTGCCAGCAGTTTAGCCGCACTTACACCTCCTGACGTGTATCAGCCCCAGCATTTT. Translation: CASSLAALTPPDVYQPQHF.

On this clonotype: A much larger clone differs from this one at a single base, so this may be a read error. The gene calls are TRBV27 and TRBJ2-7; either TRBD1 or TRBD2 may supply D (6 bases each). This CDR3 is built from 13 residues. Per the germline V gene, CDR1 is MNHEY and CDR2 is SMNVEV (reference sequence). V lost 8 bases and J 7 bases, leaving 18 bases between the germline ends. CDR3 in DNA: TGTGCCAGCCGTGCGTATTTAGGGGGGGAGCAGTACTTC. Residues: CASRAYLGGEQYF.

Many counts were recorded for this clonotype. This rearrangement joins TRBV20-1 to TRBJ1-1, with D unresolved. V was trimmed by 6 bases and J by 0 bases, leaving 17 bases between them. Germline V gene sequence: CDR1 DFQATT, CDR2 SNEGSKA (reference sequence). The CDR3 length is 15 residues. The CDR3 bases are TGCAGTGCCACCAAACCGGGAGGTCTGAACACTGAAGCTTTCTTT. It is translated as CSATKPGGLNTEAFF.

This clonotype was seen a few times. The genes are TRBV11-2 and TRBJ2-4; TRBD2 matches at 8 bases. Germline lookup yields CDR1 SGHAT and CDR2 FQNNGV. This CDR3 comprises 14 residues. The J segment lost 9 bases and the V segment lost 7 bases, leaving 11 bases of the junction unmatched. Here the CDR3 DNA reads TGTGCCAGCAATGGTCTGGGACTAGGAGGCATTCAGTACTTC. It codes for CASNGLGLGGIQYF.

This clonotype occurred many times. This chain connects TRBV6-5 to TRBJ2-7; D is possibly TRBD2 (5 bases). From germline, CDR1 is MNHEY and CDR2 SVGAGI. This CDR3 contains 13 residues. Trimming pared 7 bases from V and 2 bases from J, leaving 12 bases between. CDR3 residues: CASTPGLAYEQYF. The CDR3, as DNA: TGTGCCAGCACTCCGGGGTTAGCCTACGAGCAGTACTTC.

Many counts were recorded for this clonotype. The chain links TRBV5-1 to TRBJ2-7, with TRBD1 identical over 9 bases. Germline lookup yields CDR1 SGHRS and CDR2 YFSETQ. The CDR3 runs 16 residues. J was trimmed by 2 bases and V by 7 bases; bases with no gene match: 13. The CDR3 here is CASRDRVTKGAYEQYF. In DNA, the CDR3 is TGCGCCAGCCGGGACAGGGTCACGAAGGGAGCCTACGAGCAGTACTTC.

The chain recombines TRBV19 with TRBJ1-5; possibly TRBD1 for D (6 bases). Trimming cost V 5 bases and J 0 bases, with 14 bases left between them. The CDR3 length is 16 residues. From germline, CDR1 is LNHDA and CDR2 SQIVND (reference sequence). CDR3 sequence reads: CASSYGQLYSNQPQHF. Here the CDR3 DNA reads TGTGCCAGTAGTTATGGACAGCTTTATAGCAATCAGCCCCAGCATTTT.